Each of the 23 T cell receptor beta chains below was sequenced from the same sample in a study of cytotoxic CD8 clonotypes in ibrutinib-treated CLL. Measured with immunoSEQ multiplex PCR; TCRdb has only the in-frame clones, and not every one. The top ten clones hold about 6.7% of a sample with about 310,000 clones, roughly 80% of them seen once. The sequenced sample was PBMCs, obtained before ibrutinib treatment. Every receptor here comes from a human donor with chronic lymphocytic leukemia.

This clone came up a few times. The V call is TRBV5-1, the J call TRBJ1-5; no clear D. The CDR3 totals 15 residues. The ends were cut back, 4 bases at V and 0 bases at J, with 11 bases in the middle. CDR1 is SGHRS, CDR2 YFSETQ, per germline. CDR3: CASSGRQYSNQPQHF. CDR3 DNA: TGCGCCAGCAGCGGGCGCCAGTATAGCAATCAGCCCCAGCATTTT.

The J gene is TRBJ2-5, the V gene TRBV6-1; D is uncertain. The CDR3 runs to 14 residues. Germline V gives CDR1 MNHNS, CDR2 SASEGT. V lost 1 base, J lost 2 bases, and 8 bases lay in between. CDR3 DNA: TGTGCCAGCAGTGAAGTGGGCAGACAAGAGACCCAGTACTTC. As protein: CASSEVGRQETQYF.

The chain has TRBV5-4 and TRBJ1-1, with D hard to call. The germline V and J ends were trimmed by 1 base and 4 bases, with 14 bases remaining between them. The CDR3 is 15 residues long. Germline V gene data show CDR1 as SGHNT and CDR2 as YYREEE (reference sequence). CDR3: CASSLFDKPPTEAFF. The CDR3 region has the DNA TGTGCCAGCAGCTTGTTCGACAAACCTCCCACTGAAGCTTTCTTT. The full variable domain, with the rest looked up from reference TRBV5-4 and TRBJ1-1, is ETGVTQSPTHLIKTRGQQVTLRCSSQSGHNTVSWYQQALGQGPQFIFQYYREEENGRGNFPPRFSGLQFPNYSSELNVNALELDDSALYLCASSLFDKPPTEAFFGQGTRLTVV.

The CDR3 spells CAWTSVAFEAFF. Here the CDR3 DNA reads TGTGCCTGGACCTCGGTGGCTTTTGAAGCTTTCTTT. This chain joins TRBV30 and TRBJ1-1, with D unclear. Trimming stripped 4 bases from V and 7 bases from J, with 13 bases between. CDR1 and CDR2 from the germline V gene are GTSNPN and SVGIG (reference sequence). This CDR3 has 12 residues.

The V gene is TRBV15, the J gene TRBJ2-7; TRBD2 might be the D (5 bases). Trimming left V 0 bases short and J 0 bases short, with 15 bases between. The CDR3 covers 17 residues. Germline CDR1 is LNHNV and CDR2 is YYDKDF (reference sequence). The CDR3 spells CATSRDRLGESSYEQYF. The CDR3 nucleotides read TGTGCCACCAGCAGAGACAGGTTGGGAGAGAGCTCCTACGAGCAGTACTTC.

This rearrangement joins TRBV4-1 to TRBJ1-4; perhaps TRBD1 as D (6 bases). The CDR3 is 16 residues long. V was pared by 0 bases and J by 5 bases, with 13 bases between. Germline CDR1 is MGHRA and CDR2 is YSYEKL. The CDR3 is CASSQDGRGGNEKLFF. The CDR3 DNA sequence: TGCGCCAGCAGCCAAGATGGCAGGGGAGGGAATGAAAAACTGTTTTTT.

The chain uses TRBV7-2 and TRBJ2-1; 7 bases map to TRBD2. Germline CDR1 is SGHTA and CDR2 is FQGNSA. J was trimmed by 0 bases and V by 6 bases; bases with no gene match: 5. The CDR3 consists of 15 residues. The CDR3 sequence: CASRPSGNSYNEQFF. Here the CDR3 DNA reads TGTGCCAGCAGACCTAGCGGAAACTCCTACAATGAGCAGTTCTTC.

This chain links TRBV5-1 with TRBJ1-3; tentatively, D is TRBD1 (5 bases). The V gene lost 1 base and the J gene lost 1 base, with 6 bases spanning the gap. Per the germline V gene, CDR1 is SGHRS and CDR2 is YFSETQ. The CDR3 sequence is 14 residues long. The CDR3, as DNA: TGCGCCAGCAGCTTGTCAGGGTCTGGAAACACCATATATTTT. Translating it yields CASSLSGSGNTIYF.

The V call is TRBV7-9, the J call TRBJ2-2; 10 bases fit TRBD2. V shed 5 bases and J 5 bases; nucleotides not matched to a gene: 8. The germline V gene has CDR1 SEHNR and CDR2 FQNEAQ (reference sequence). The CDR3 extends over 16 amino acids. CDR3 protein: CASSPPSGSLTGELFF. The CDR3, as DNA: TGTGCCAGCAGCCCGCCTAGCGGGAGTTTGACCGGGGAGCTGTTTTTT. Together with reference TRBV7-9 and TRBJ2-2, the CDR3 gives the full variable domain: DTGVSQNPRHKITKRGQNVTFRCDPISEHNRLYWYRQTLGQGPEFLTYFQNEAQLEKSRLLSDRFSAERPKGSFSTLEIQRTEQGDSAMYLCASSPPSGSLTGELFFGEGSRLTVL.

V and J are TRBV7-9 and TRBJ1-5; the D is unclear. Germline V gene lookup returns CDR1 SEHNR and CDR2 FQNEAQ (reference sequence). The V gene lost 0 bases and the J gene lost 2 bases, with 14 bases spanning the gap. The CDR3 runs to 17 residues. The CDR3 coding sequence is TGTGCCAGCAGCTTAGCGTTTGAGGGAAGGGGCAATCAGCCCCAGCATTTT. Residues: CASSLAFEGRGNQPQHF.

This chain links TRBV19 with TRBJ1-5, with D unclear. This CDR3 comprises 16 residues. Trimming left V 6 bases short and J 1 base short, with 16 bases between. Germline V lookup: CDR1 LNHDA, CDR2 SQIVND (reference sequence). CDR3 residues: CASRKGTVQSNQPQHF. The CDR3 DNA follows: TGTGCCAGTAGAAAGGGAACTGTACAGAGCAATCAGCCCCAGCATTTT.

The J gene is TRBJ1-1, the V gene TRBV5-1, with D unclear. V shed 1 base and J shed 1 base, with 11 bases lying between them. Germline V gives CDR1 SGHRS, CDR2 YFSETQ. This CDR3 has 15 residues. CDR3: CASSLWGNGNTEAFF. CDR3 coding DNA: TGCGCCAGCAGCTTGTGGGGTAATGGGAACACTGAAGCTTTCTTT.

This clone appeared once. The chain has TRBV5-4 and TRBJ1-3, with no clear D. V was shortened by 5 bases and J by 0 bases, with 9 bases between the two germline ends. In germline, CDR1 is SGHNT, CDR2 YYREEE (reference sequence). CDR3 length: 14 residues. The CDR3 bases are TGTGCCAGCAGACTCGAAAACTCTGGAAACACCATATATTTT. Its protein product is CASRLENSGNTIYF.

This chain uses TRBV7-9 with TRBJ2-7; 8 bases match TRBD1. V was pared by 3 bases and J by 3 bases, with 4 bases of the junction left unmatched. This CDR3 has 14 residues. The germline V gene has CDR1 SEHNR and CDR2 FQNEAQ (reference sequence). CDR3 DNA sequence: TGTGCCAGCAGCTTCGGACAGGGAAACTACGAGCAGTACTTC. This gives the protein CASSFGQGNYEQYF.

This clone was counted once. The chain has TRBV18 and TRBJ2-7; 7 bases line up with TRBD1. This CDR3 has 14 amino acids. Trimming at V came to 1 base and at J to 6 bases, leaving 6 bases not matched to a gene. Germline V lookup: CDR1 KGHSH, CDR2 LQKENI. The CDR3: CASSPRDSSTEQYF. The CDR3 bases are TGTGCCAGCTCACCACGGGACAGCTCTACCGAGCAGTACTTC.

This clone was counted a single time. This chain connects TRBV19 to TRBJ2-3; maybe TRBD1 (5 bases). The CDR3 covers 13 residues. Trimming took 5 bases from V and 0 from J, leaving 6 bases between them. CDR1 is LNHDA and CDR2 is SQIVND in the germline V gene (reference sequence). The CDR3 reads CASSRQSTDTQYF. The CDR3 nucleotides read TGTGCCAGTAGTCGACAGAGCACAGATACGCAGTATTTT.

The gene calls are TRBV7-2 and TRBJ2-1, with 10 bases lining up with TRBD2. Germline V gives CDR1 SGHTA, CDR2 FQGNSA. V shed 1 base and J 9 bases; nucleotides not matched to a gene: 15. The CDR3 has 18 amino acids. The CDR3 is CASSLDSGASGRGGEQFF. The CDR3 bases are TGTGCCAGCAGCTTAGATAGTGGGGCTAGCGGGAGAGGGGGTGAGCAGTTCTTC.

The chain employs TRBV6-5 and TRBJ2-7; TRBD1 agrees at 8 bases. The length of the CDR3 is 14 residues. J gave up 4 bases and V 4 bases, and 6 bases lay outside the gene matches. Looked up from germline, CDR1 is MNHEY and CDR2 is SVGAGI. Here the CDR3 DNA reads TGTGCCAGCAGTTCTCAGGGGGCTCGGTACGAGCAGTACTTC. This codes for CASSSQGARYEQYF.

The chain couples TRBV5-1 to TRBJ2-7; weak D call: TRBD2 (5 bases). V gave up 4 bases and J gave up 2 bases, with 16 bases separating them. The CDR3 totals 15 residues. Per germline, CDR1 SGHRS and CDR2 YFSETQ. The CDR3 protein is CASSPLGSGPYEQYF. The CDR3 DNA reads as TGCGCCAGCAGCCCCCTTGGGAGTGGGCCCTACGAGCAGTACTTC.

The V and J genes are TRBV10-3 and TRBJ2-7, with 11 bases matching TRBD2. After removal of 6 bases from V and 3 bases from J, the junction contained 1 base not matched to a gene. Looked up from germline, CDR1 is ENHRY and CDR2 is SYGVKD. The CDR3 spans 13 residues. CDR3 sequence reads: CAIRGTSGYEQYF. DNA for the CDR3: TGTGCCATCAGGGGGACTAGCGGCTACGAGCAGTACTTC.

This chain uses TRBV5-1 with TRBJ2-7; TRBD2 matches 8 bases. V shed 0 bases, J shed 2 bases, and the junction held 4 bases outside the gene matches. This CDR3 comprises 15 residues. The germline V gene has CDR1 SGHRS and CDR2 YFSETQ. The CDR3 spells CASSLDSGSAYEQYF. The CDR3 DNA sequence: TGCGCCAGCAGCTTGGACAGCGGGAGTGCCTACGAGCAGTACTTC. Full variable domain (rest looked up from reference TRBV5-1 and TRBJ2-7): KAGVTQTPRYLIKTRGQQVTLSCSPISGHRSVSWYQQTPGQGLQFLFEYFSETQRNKGNFPGRFSGRQFSNSRSEMNVSTLELGDSALYLCASSLDSGSAYEQYFGPGTRLTVT.

With respect to this clone: Other DNA sequences in the same sample also yield this CDR3. The J gene is TRBJ2-1, the V gene TRBV20-1; D gene unclear. The germline CDR1 and CDR2 sequences are DFQATT and SNEGSKA (reference sequence). The CDR3 covers 11 residues. V was cut by 3 bases and J by 7 bases, with 7 bases left in between. The CDR3 DNA reads TGCAGTGCTAGTAGTTGGAATGAGCAGTTCTTC. It encodes CSASSWNEQFF.

This chain links TRBV7-9 with TRBJ1-5; unclear D gene. This CDR3 is 13 amino acids long. Trimming pared 2 bases from V and 5 bases from J, leaving 7 bases between. Germline CDR1 reads SEHNR; CDR2 reads FQNEAQ (reference sequence). DNA of the CDR3: TGTGCCAGCAGCTTACAAGGAGATCAGCCCCAGCATTTT. This translates into CASSLQGDQPQHF.